The rows below give T cell receptor beta chains drawn from one sample of a study of T cells after yellow fever vaccination. Via MiXCR, TCRdb re-called the 5' RACE reads, giving one row per CDR3 protein. The sample holds hundreds of thousands of distinct CDR3 sequences; roughly 12% are singletons and the top ten take 14% to 15%. Material: PBMCs, obtained on the day of the yellow fever booster vaccination. Every receptor here comes from a man aged 25 to 40 who received the YFV17D yellow fever vaccine. CDR3s include the opening cysteine and the closing phenylalanine or tryptophan. D genes are given only for firm matches. Clone size is stated in some rows and not others, as once, few, many or a class when expanded.

>14|TRBV9|.|TRBD1|TRBJ1-2
CASSPRTGVEGYTF
TGTGCCAGCAGCCCACGGACAGGGGTGGAGGGCTACACCTTC
>17|TRBV5-1|many|.|TRBJ2-6
CASSITGLSSGANVLTF
TGCGCCAGCAGTATAACGGGGCTCAGCTCTGGGGCCAACGTCCTGACTTTC
>11|TRBV12-3/TRBV12-4|.|.|TRBJ2-6
CASRFLNVLTF
TGTGCCAGCCGATTCCTCAACGTCCTGACTTTC
>15|TRBV5-5|.|.|TRBJ1-5
CASSFRGGANQPQHF
TGTGCCAGCAGCTTTCGTGGGGGGGCCAATCAGCCCCAGCATTTT
>20|TRBV6-2/TRBV6-3|once|TRBD1|TRBJ1-2
CASSYLRPRQGALLYMGYTF
TGTGCCAGCAGTTACCTCAGACCTAGACAGGGGGCCCTCTTATACATGGGCTACACCTTC
>12|TRBV3-1|few|.|TRBJ1-1
CASSQDMGVAFF
TGTGCCAGCAGCCAAGATATGGGGGTGGCTTTCTTT
>14|TRBV27|.|TRBD1|TRBJ1-2
CASSYDRGGYGYTF
TGTGCCAGCAGTTACGACAGGGGGGGGTATGGCTACACCTTC
>15|TRBV25-1|.|TRBD1|TRBJ2-7
CASSARDRASYEQYF
TGTGCCAGCAGTGCCCGGGACAGGGCCTCCTACGAGCAGTACTTC
>13|TRBV6-6|.|.|TRBJ1-5
CASSYSMTQPQHF
TGTGCCAGCAGTTACTCCATGACTCAGCCCCAGCATTTT
>15|TRBV15|.|TRBD2|TRBJ2-7
CATSRAVLAAYEQYF
TGTGCCACCAGCAGAGCAGTTCTAGCGGCCTACGAGCAGTACTTC
>11|TRBV5-6|few|.|TRBJ1-1
CASSLGRIAFF
TGTGCCAGCAGCTTGGGCAGGATAGCTTTCTTT
>13|TRBV24-1|.|.|TRBJ1-5
CAVQFSSNQPQHF
TGTGCCGTACAGTTTAGTAGCAATCAGCCCCAGCATTTT
>12|TRBV5-4|.|.|TRBJ2-1
CASHFSYNEQFF
TGTGCCAGCCACTTCTCCTACAATGAGCAGTTCTTC
>13|TRBV2|.|.|TRBJ2-7
CASTLDKVYEQYF
TGTGCCAGCACCTTGGACAAAGTTTACGAGCAGTACTTC
>14|TRBV7-2|.|.|TRBJ1-5
CASSTAGVDQPQHF
TGTGCCAGCAGCACGGCAGGGGTCGATCAGCCCCAGCATTTT
>16|TRBV20-1|.|.|TRBJ2-1
CSAIRGLAAPYNEQFF
TGCAGTGCAATCAGGGGTCTAGCGGCTCCCTACAATGAGCAGTTCTTC
>12|TRBV20-1|few|.|TRBJ2-7
CSARDEGSEQYF
TGCAGTGCTAGAGATGAAGGGTCCGAGCAGTACTTC
>14|TRBV18|few|TRBD1|TRBJ2-7
CASTGQGESREQYF
TGTGCCAGCACTGGACAGGGGGAATCTAGGGAGCAGTACTTC
>14|TRBV7-2|few|TRBD1|TRBJ2-5
CASRTGGFGETQYF
TGTGCCAGCAGGACAGGGGGCTTTGGAGAGACCCAGTACTTC
>13|TRBV7-6|.|TRBD1|TRBJ1-6
CATNLNRGSPLHF
TGTGCCACAAACCTAAACAGGGGCTCACCCCTCCACTTT
>14|TRBV28|.|.|TRBJ2-7
CASSALTPSREQYF
TGTGCCAGCAGTGCCCTTACCCCTTCCCGCGAGCAGTACTTC
>15|TRBV12-3/TRBV12-4|few|.|TRBJ2-7
CASSPPGPNPYEQYF
TGTGCCAGCAGTCCGCCGGGGCCCAACCCCTACGAGCAGTACTTC
>14|TRBV24-1|few|.|TRBJ2-1
CATSGLDRYNEQFF
TGTGCCACCAGTGGTCTGGACAGATACAATGAGCAGTTCTTC
>15|TRBV6-4|.|TRBD1|TRBJ2-1
CASSDSRQGSSEQFF
TGTGCCAGCAGTGACTCGAGACAGGGGAGTAGTGAGCAGTTCTTC
>14|TRBV7-9|.|TRBD1|TRBJ2-1
CASSRQGFGNEQFF
TGTGCCAGCAGCCGACAGGGGTTTGGTAATGAGCAGTTCTTC
>16|TRBV2|few|TRBD2|TRBJ2-7
CASNLAGVSSSYEQYF
TGTGCCAGCAACCTAGCGGGCGTTTCAAGCTCCTACGAGCAGTACTTC
>13|TRBV3-1|.|.|TRBJ2-7
CASSQESKREQYF
TGTGCCAGCAGCCAAGAGAGCAAGCGGGAGCAGTACTTC
>13|TRBV20-1|few|.|TRBJ1-3
CSASSVGGNTIYF
TGCAGTGCTAGTAGCGTCGGGGGAAACACCATATATTTT
>14|TRBV7-8|few|TRBD1|TRBJ1-4
CASSFQDRGEKLFF
TGTGCCAGCAGCTTCCAGGACAGGGGCGAAAAACTGTTTTTT
>16|TRBV11-2|many|TRBD2|TRBJ2-1
CASSLAGLAAYNEQFF
TGTGCCAGCAGCTTAGCTGGACTAGCGGCCTACAATGAGCAGTTCTTC
>14|TRBV5-5|.|.|TRBJ1-1
CASSLRGINTEAFF
TGTGCCAGCAGCTTGCGGGGAATCAACACTGAAGCTTTCTTT
>15|TRBV5-1|.|.|TRBJ2-1
CASSLDPITYNEQFF
TGCGCCAGCAGCTTGGACCCAATAACCTACAATGAGCAGTTCTTC
>14|TRBV15|.|TRBD2|TRBJ2-5
CATSRGLAEETQYF
TGTGCCACCAGCAGAGGACTAGCTGAGGAGACCCAGTACTTC
>14|TRBV12-3/TRBV12-4|.|.|TRBJ2-2
CASSFLPGAGELFF
TGTGCCAGCAGTTTTCTGCCAGGCGCCGGGGAGCTGTTTTTT
>16|TRBV15|.|TRBD2|TRBJ2-5
CATSRLAGGPEETQYF
TGTGCCACCAGCAGACTAGCGGGAGGGCCTGAGGAGACCCAGTACTTC
>15|TRBV9|few|TRBD1|TRBJ2-2
CASSETGGAGGELFF
TGTGCCAGCAGCGAAACAGGGGGCGCGGGCGGGGAGCTGTTTTTT
>15|TRBV12-3/TRBV12-4|few|.|TRBJ2-3
CASSFSTGSQDTQYF
TGTGCCAGCAGTTTCTCTACAGGGTCTCAGGATACGCAGTATTTT
>16|TRBV6-2/TRBV6-3|few|TRBD2|TRBJ2-3
CASSYSSGAFTDTQYF
TGTGCCAGCAGTTACTCGAGCGGGGCCTTCACAGATACGCAGTATTTT
>14|TRBV2|few|.|TRBJ2-2
CASSEFTAYGELFF
TGTGCCAGCAGTGAGTTTACGGCATACGGGGAGCTGTTTTTT
>15|TRBV5-6|few|.|TRBJ1-5
CASSAGPAGNQPQHF
TGTGCCAGCAGCGCGGGACCCGCAGGCAATCAGCCCCAGCATTTT